This is a list of T cell receptor beta chains from one sample in a study of T cells in localized non-small cell lung cancer. The method was immunoSEQ multiplex PCR; TCRdb's version includes in-frame clones alone and lacks a portion of them. The sample consists of 50,000 to 70,000 clones, 75% to 85% of them appearing once. The input for sequencing was PBMCs, taken before any cancer treatment. These receptors all stem from a man aged 35 to 69 with stage II lung adenocarcinoma. Each CDR3 is given with its conserved first and last residue. Fields, in order: clone size, J gene, D gene, V gene, CDR3 DNA, CDR3 protein. The D gene is left open where the match is weak. Clone size is shown for a subset of rows, as once, few, many or a class of expanded clone.

>-|TRBJ2-3|-|TRBV5-1
TGCGCCAGCAGCCCCCAGGGGAGGAGTCCCACAGATACGCAGTATTTT
CASSPQGRSPTDTQYF
>-|TRBJ2-7|TRBD2|TRBV7-9
TGTGCCAGCAGCTACTTAGCGGGACACAACTCCTACGAGCAGTACTTC
CASSYLAGHNSYEQYF
>-|TRBJ1-2|-|TRBV18
TGTGCCAGCTCACTTCTGGACATATATGGCTACACCTTC
CASSLLDIYGYTF
>-|TRBJ2-1|TRBD2|TRBV14
TGTGCCAGCAGCCAAGGGTTTAGCGGGAGGAATGAGCAGTTCTTC
CASSQGFSGRNEQFF
>-|TRBJ2-3|TRBD2|TRBV11-1
TGTGCCAGCAGCTTAGCGCGGGAGCTAGTAGATACGCAGTATTTT
CASSLARELVDTQYF
>few|TRBJ1-1|-|TRBV6-6
TGTGCCAGCAGTTCCCTACAAGCCACTGAAGCTTTCTTT
CASSSLQATEAFF
>-|TRBJ1-2|-|TRBV9
TGTGCCAGCAGCGTAGGTGGGAATCTCTATGGCTACACCTTC
CASSVGGNLYGYTF
>-|TRBJ1-1|-|TRBV29-1
TGCAGCGTTGCCGCCGTAAGCACTGAAGCTTTCTTT
CSVAAVSTEAFF
>once|TRBJ1-5|TRBD1|TRBV29-1
TGCAGCGTTATCGGACAGGGCAATCAGCCCCAGCATTTT
CSVIGQGNQPQHF
>-|TRBJ2-7|-|TRBV27
TGTGCCAGCAGTACCCCCGGACGAGCCTACGAGCAGTACTTC
CASSTPGRAYEQYF
>-|TRBJ1-6|-|TRBV2
TGTGCCAGCAGTGTTGGACGGACTAATTCACCCCTCCACTTT
CASSVGRTNSPLHF
>-|TRBJ2-5|-|TRBV6-1
TGTGCCAGCAGTGGGGTCCCGAACAGGCAAGAGACCCAGTACTTC
CASSGVPNRQETQYF
>-|TRBJ2-2|-|TRBV4-2
TGTGCCAGCAGCCAAGAGACGGCTACCGGGGAGCTGTTTTTT
CASSQETATGELFF
>-|TRBJ2-2|-|TRBV18
TGTGCCAGCTCACCTGCTGAGCGGGCCACCGGGGAGCTGTTTTTT
CASSPAERATGELFF
>-|TRBJ2-7|-|TRBV27
TGTGCCAGCAGCTCGGGGTTTTCCTACGAGCAGTACTTC
CASSSGFSYEQYF
>-|TRBJ2-2|-|TRBV5-1
TGCGCCAGCAGCCCACGGGCAGGGGTAAACACCGGGGAGCTGTTTTTT
CASSPRAGVNTGELFF
>-|TRBJ1-1|-|TRBV19
TGTGCCAGTAGTGTGGACAGTTGGACTGAAGCTTTCTTT
CASSVDSWTEAFF
>-|TRBJ2-1|-|TRBV30
TGTGCCTGGACTAGGCCGGTCCCCCCTTACAATGAGCAGTTCTTC
CAWTRPVPPYNEQFF
>-|TRBJ2-1|TRBD2|TRBV7-2
TGTGCCAGCAGCTCGGGACTAGCTATCAATGAGCAGTTCTTC
CASSSGLAINEQFF
>-|TRBJ2-1|TRBD2|TRBV10-1
TGCGCCACCAGGACTAGCGGGAGCACCTACAATGAGCAGTTCTTC
CATRTSGSTYNEQFF
>-|TRBJ1-2|-|TRBV19
TGTGCCAGTAGTATAACAGGGCAGTCTAACTATGGCTACACCTTC
CASSITGQSNYGYTF
>-|TRBJ2-5|TRBD1|TRBV6-5
TGTGCCAGCCGGCCTGCAGGGGGCCTTGGGGAGACCCAGTACTTC
CASRPAGGLGETQYF